The 29 T cell receptor beta chains in this list originate from one sample, sequenced in a study of brain T cells in children with intractable seizures. Some clones are missing from TCRdb's copy, which holds only in-frame ones; the method was immunoSEQ multiplex PCR. The table records 340,000 or so clones, over 90% of them present only once. Time point here: blood from clinic visit 5 months post-surgery; TSC patient then seizure free. The sequenced sample was peripheral blood, obtained 4 to 5 months after surgery. Every receptor here comes from a boy younger than two with tuberous sclerosis and intractable seizures.

V is TRBV5-6 and J is TRBJ2-5; 7 bases align to TRBD2. The CDR3 has 14 amino acids. Looked up from germline, CDR1 is SGHDT and CDR2 is YYEEEE. V lost 0 bases and J lost 3; bases outside the gene matches: 2. CDR3 bases: TGTGCCAGCAGCTTGGCGGGGGGAAAAGAGACCCAGTACTTC. It codes for CASSLAGGKETQYF. Full variable domain (outside the CDR3, taken from reference TRBV5-6 and TRBJ2-5): DAGVTQSPTHLIKTRGQQVTLRCSPKSGHDTVSWYQQALGQGPQFIFQYYEEEERQRGNFPDRFSGHQFPNYSSELNVNALLLGDSALYLCASSLAGGKETQYFGPGTRLLVL.

The chain uses TRBV30 and TRBJ2-2; D gene unclear. Trimming cost V 2 bases and J 4 bases, with 5 bases left between them. Germline V gene sequence: CDR1 GTSNPN, CDR2 SVGIG (reference sequence). CDR3 size: 12 residues. The CDR3, as DNA: TGTGCCTGGAGTTGGGTCACCGGGGAGCTGTTTTTT. Amino acids: CAWSWVTGELFF.

This clone was seen once. The V call is TRBV25-1, the J call TRBJ1-2, with TRBD1 identical over 7 bases. The CDR3 contains 13 residues. The V gene end was trimmed by 4 bases and the J gene end by 5 bases; junction bases not matched to a gene: 4. Germline loops: CDR1 MGHDK, CDR2 SYGVNS. The CDR3 DNA follows: TGTGCCAGCAGTGGACCAGGGGGGTATGGCTACACCTTC. This codes for CASSGPGGYGYTF.

The gene calls are TRBV12-3 or TRBV12-4 and TRBJ2-3, with D uncertain. Trimming stripped 6 bases from V and 2 bases from J, with 6 bases between. This CDR3 comprises 12 residues. CDR3: CASSPTTDTQYF. Written as DNA, the CDR3 is TGTGCCAGCAGCCCCACCACAGATACGCAGTATTTT.

This sequence joins TRBV5-4 and TRBJ2-5; 14 bases are a match to TRBD2. The germline gives CDR1 SGHNT, CDR2 YYREEE (reference sequence). V lost 4 bases, J lost 5 bases, and 7 bases stayed unmatched. The CDR3 covers 16 residues. CDR3 DNA sequence: TGTGCCAGCAGCCCAGGGACTAGCGGGGGCGGGGAGACCCAGTACTTC. Residues: CASSPGTSGGGETQYF.

The rearrangement uses TRBV2 and TRBJ2-7; D ambiguous. There are 16 residues in the CDR3. CDR1 SNHLY and CDR2 FYNNEI come from the germline V gene. The V gene lost 5 bases and the J gene lost 0 bases, with 17 bases spanning the gap. The CDR3 loop is CASSQTSVASSYEQYF. As DNA, the CDR3 is TGTGCCAGCAGTCAAACTTCAGTGGCTTCCTCCTACGAGCAGTACTTC.

The chain employs TRBV3-1 (or the pseudogene TRBV3-2) and TRBJ2-3; possibly TRBD1 or TRBD2 for D (5 bases each). Trimming removed 4 bases at V and 6 bases at J, with 14 bases between. Germline V gene sequence: CDR1 LGHDT, CDR2 YNNKEL (reference sequence). CDR3 length: 14 amino acids. CDR3 DNA sequence: TGTGCCAGCAGCCTCGGGACCTCGGTGGATACGCAGTATTTT. Amino acids: CASSLGTSVDTQYF.

V is TRBV5-1 and J is TRBJ1-1, with D uncertain. V was clipped by 1 base and J by 12 bases, with 10 bases between them. Looked up from germline, CDR1 is SGHRS and CDR2 is YFSETQ. CDR3 size: 11 residues. The CDR3 region is CASSLRSETFF. CDR3 DNA sequence: TGCGCCAGCAGCTTGCGGTCCGAAACTTTCTTT.

The chain combines TRBV4-2 with TRBJ2-7; 16 bases match TRBD2. V lost 0 bases, J lost 0 bases, and 5 bases stayed unmatched. The germline CDR1 and CDR2 sequences are LGHNA and YNFKEQ. The CDR3 runs to 19 residues. The CDR3 loop reads CASSQDLGLAGGSSYEQYF. CDR3 DNA: TGTGCCAGCAGCCAAGATTTGGGACTAGCGGGAGGGAGCTCCTACGAGCAGTACTTC.

The gene calls are TRBV18 and TRBJ2-5; 7 positions match TRBD2. The V gene end was trimmed by 3 bases and the J gene end by 1 base; junction bases not matched to a gene: 11. Germline assignment: CDR1 KGHSH and CDR2 LQKENI. There are 17 residues in the CDR3. This CDR3 reads CASSPLGGSVSQETQYF. The CDR3 bases are TGTGCCAGCTCACCTCTTGGCGGGAGTGTCTCCCAAGAGACCCAGTACTTC. Variable domain in full (rest from reference TRBV18 and TRBJ2-5): NAGVMQNPRHLVRRRGQEARLRCSPMKGHSHVYWYRQLPEEGLKFMVYLQKENIIDESGMPKERFSAEFPKEGPSILRIQQVVRGDSAAYFCASSPLGGSVSQETQYFGPGTRLLVL.

The V call is TRBV10-1, the J call TRBJ1-1; D remains ambiguous. V was clipped by 8 bases and J by 1 base, with 11 bases between them. The CDR3 is 13 amino acids. In germline, CDR1 is WNHNN, CDR2 SYGVQD (reference sequence). Here the CDR3 reads CASLHEGNTEAFF. DNA of the CDR3: TGCGCCAGCTTACACGAGGGGAACACTGAAGCTTTCTTT.

The chain is built from TRBV19 and TRBJ2-2; D may correspond to TRBD1 or TRBD2 (6 bases each). CDR3 length: 15 residues. Per the germline V gene, CDR1 is LNHDA and CDR2 is SQIVND (reference sequence). Trimming removed 3 bases at V and 4 bases at J, with 12 bases between. CDR3 bases: TGTGCCAGTAGTATTTCGGGGGCGCCCACCGGGGAGCTGTTTTTT. Translating it yields CASSISGAPTGELFF.

The DNA of the CDR3 is TGTGCCACCAGTGATTTTGGGGTCAATCAGCCCCAGCATTTT. Protein sequence: CATSDFGVNQPQHF. V usage is TRBV24-1 and J usage is TRBJ1-5; D gene ambiguous. Trimming removed 1 base at V and 3 bases at J, with 6 bases between. CDR1 is KGHDR and CDR2 is SFDVKD in the germline V gene. The CDR3 runs 14 residues.

The V and J genes are TRBV19 and TRBJ1-5, with no clear D. The CDR3 loop spans 14 amino acids. The ends were cut back, 8 bases at V and 2 bases at J, with 13 bases in the middle. Per the germline V gene, CDR1 is LNHDA and CDR2 is SQIVND (reference sequence). The CDR3 sequence: CASRSGYRNQPQHF. For the CDR3, the DNA is TGTGCCAGTCGGTCGGGATATCGCAATCAGCCCCAGCATTTT.

This chain's CDR3 is CASSLPHEQFF. In DNA form, the CDR3 reads TGTGCCAGCAGCTTGCCCCATGAGCAGTTCTTC. The rearrangement uses TRBV5-6 and TRBJ2-1; no definite D call. This CDR3 is 11 amino acids long. V was cut by 1 base and J by 8 bases, with 4 bases left in between. Per the germline V gene, CDR1 is SGHDT and CDR2 is YYEEEE. Based on the CDR3 plus reference TRBV5-6 and TRBJ2-1, the full variable domain is DAGVTQSPTHLIKTRGQQVTLRCSPKSGHDTVSWYQQALGQGPQFIFQYYEEEERQRGNFPDRFSGHQFPNYSSELNVNALLLGDSALYLCASSLPHEQFFGPGTRLTVL.

The chain recombines TRBV6-5 with TRBJ2-5; D may match TRBD1 or TRBD2 (6 bases each). The CDR3 totals 15 residues. Germline values: CDR1 MNHEY, CDR2 SVGAGI. V gave up 6 bases and J gave up 3 bases, with 17 bases separating them. The CDR3: CASRGGHTIKETQYF. DNA of the CDR3: TGTGCCAGCAGAGGGGGGCATACGATAAAAGAGACCCAGTACTTC.

This chain joins TRBV7-9 and TRBJ1-2; D is possibly TRBD1 (6 bases). CDR3 size: 15 residues. V was shortened by 0 bases and J by 6 bases, with 14 bases between the two germline ends. Germline assignment: CDR1 SEHNR and CDR2 FQNEAQ (reference sequence). CDR3 residues: CASSLAPGDFNGYTF. CDR3 bases: TGTGCCAGCAGCTTAGCCCCAGGGGATTTTAATGGCTACACCTTC.

The chain couples TRBV10-2 to TRBJ1-1, with D maybe TRBD1 (6 bases). The V and J ends lost 7 bases and 1 base respectively, with 19 bases between them. The CDR3 contains 16 residues. CDR1 and CDR2 from the germline V gene are WSHSY and SAAADI. Written as DNA, the CDR3 is TGCGCCAGCACCCGAACCCCCTTGACAGGGAACACTGAAGCTTTCTTT. This encodes CASTRTPLTGNTEAFF.

Regarding this clone: This specimen includes other DNA sequences encoding the same CDR3. The rearrangement links TRBV3-1 (or the pseudogene TRBV3-2) to TRBJ2-3; no definite D call. V lost 1 base and J lost 1, with 6 bases in between. Germline lookup yields CDR1 LGHDT and CDR2 YNNKEL (reference sequence). This CDR3 is 14 amino acids long. The CDR3 reads CASSQGGGTDTQYF. In nucleotides, the CDR3 is TGTGCCAGCAGCCAAGGTGGTGGCACAGATACGCAGTATTTT.

The V gene is TRBV6-5, the J gene TRBJ1-1, with no clear D. CDR1 and CDR2 (germline): MNHEY, SVGAGI. Trimming removed 2 bases at V and 4 bases at J, with 11 bases between. There are 14 residues in the CDR3. CDR3 DNA sequence: TGTGCCAGCAGTTACGAGGGATCGGTCACTGAAGCTTTCTTT. This encodes CASSYEGSVTEAFF.

This chain joins TRBV25-1 and TRBJ1-6; TRBD1 agrees at 10 bases. The J segment lost 5 bases and the V segment lost 6 bases, leaving 10 bases of the junction unmatched. This CDR3 region has 17 residues. Germline V gene data show CDR1 as MGHDK and CDR2 as SYGVNS. The CDR3 here is CASSLASGTGDNSPLHF. Written as DNA, the CDR3 is TGTGCCAGCAGCCTGGCGTCCGGGACAGGGGATAATTCACCCCTCCACTTT.

Here the CDR3 DNA reads TGTGCCAGCAGCTTATCGGGCAACGAGCAGTACTTC. This gives the protein CASSLSGNEQYF. V usage is TRBV5-6 and J usage is TRBJ2-7, with D unresolved. Trimming took 2 bases from V and 5 from J, leaving 8 bases between them. Per the germline V gene, CDR1 is SGHDT and CDR2 is YYEEEE. The CDR3 totals 12 residues.

This rearrangement joins TRBV27 to TRBJ1-6; D not certain. This CDR3 has 13 amino acids. Germline V gene data show CDR1 as MNHEY and CDR2 as SMNVEV (reference sequence). The V gene lost 3 bases and the J gene lost 8 bases, with 8 bases spanning the gap. Here the CDR3 reads CASSFDRYSPLHF. The CDR3, as DNA: TGTGCCAGCAGTTTTGATAGGTATTCACCCCTCCACTTT.

The rearrangement links TRBV30 to TRBJ1-1, with 8 bases matching TRBD1. The CDR3 extends over 14 amino acids. Germline V CDR1 and CDR2: GTSNPN, SVGIG (reference sequence). The V gene end was trimmed by 0 bases and the J gene end by 3 bases; junction bases not matched to a gene: 3. The CDR3 sequence is CAWSVMDRDTEAFF. The CDR3 DNA follows: TGTGCCTGGAGTGTAATGGACAGGGACACTGAAGCTTTCTTT.

The chain uses TRBV4-1 and TRBJ2-7; a weak D match, TRBD1 (5 bases). Germline V gives CDR1 MGHRA, CDR2 YSYEKL. Deletions cut 0 bases from V and 4 bases from J, with 16 bases between. The CDR3 loop spans 16 amino acids. The CDR3: CASSQDYAGRTYEQYF. The CDR3 DNA reads as TGCGCCAGCAGCCAAGATTACGCAGGCCGGACATACGAGCAGTACTTC.

This chain's CDR3 is CAWDRNTEAFF. The CDR3 coding sequence is TGTGCCTGGGACAGGAACACTGAAGCTTTCTTT. J is TRBJ1-1 and V is TRBV30; D may be TRBD1 (5 bases). The germline V and J ends were trimmed by 5 bases and 1 base, with 5 bases remaining between them. Germline V gene data show CDR1 as GTSNPN and CDR2 as SVGIG (reference sequence). The CDR3 extends over 11 amino acids.

This clone was seen a handful of times. The J gene is TRBJ1-2, the V gene TRBV10-1; 8 bases agree with TRBD1. Germline CDR1 WNHNN, CDR2 SYGVQD (reference sequence). Trimming removed 4 bases from V and 1 base from J; junction bases left unmatched: 2. The CDR3 totals 14 residues. This CDR3 is CASSGQGCNYGYTF. CDR3 in DNA: TGCGCCAGCAGTGGACAGGGGTGTAACTATGGCTACACCTTC.

J is TRBJ2-7 and V is TRBV5-1; TRBD2 might be the D (5 bases). The CDR3 extends over 13 amino acids. Per the germline V gene, CDR1 is SGHRS and CDR2 is YFSETQ. Trimming removed 2 bases from V and 2 bases from J, with 8 bases in between. The CDR3 loop reads CASSFGEPYEQYF. The CDR3 DNA sequence: TGCGCCAGCAGCTTCGGGGAACCCTACGAGCAGTACTTC.

The V call is TRBV18, the J call TRBJ2-3; no clear D. CDR1 is KGHSH, CDR2 LQKENI, per germline. With 3 bases removed from V and 5 bases from J, the gap between germline ends came to 15 bases. CDR3 length: 15 residues. The CDR3 loop reads CASSPSRALRDTQYF. CDR3 in DNA: TGTGCCAGCTCACCTTCTCGTGCCTTGAGAGATACGCAGTATTTT.